Following are 31 T cell receptor beta chains from one sample sequenced in a study of TIL therapy for anti-PD-1-resistant metastatic lung cancer. Time point described: pre-treatment sample, taken before nivolumab and TIL therapy. The tumor samples were excised metastases, mostly pleural nodules or supraclavicular lymph nodes. This was the immunoSEQ v3 assay. Only in-frame clones appear in the TCRdb table, and some are missing; sequencing was by immunoSEQ multiplex PCR. The table records around 45,000 clones, about two thirds of them present only once. The sample consisted of tumor tissue, taken at baseline. Receptors were obtained from a person between 25 and 79 years old with non-small cell lung cancer.

This rearrangement joins TRBV10-1 to TRBJ2-1; 12 bases match TRBD1. The V and J ends lost 8 bases and 8 bases, in that order; junction bases with no gene match: 1. The CDR3 consists of 12 residues. Germline CDR1 WNHNN, CDR2 SYGVQD (reference sequence). Here the CDR3 DNA reads TGCGCCAGCGGGACAGGGGGCCATGAGCAGTTCTTC. This gives the protein CASGTGGHEQFF.

The rearrangement joins TRBV5-4 to TRBJ2-2; TRBD2 agrees at 11 bases. Trimming at V came to 3 bases and at J to 5 bases, leaving 6 bases not matched to a gene. The CDR3 has 16 residues. Germline V gene data show CDR1 as SGHNT and CDR2 as YYREEE (reference sequence). Here the CDR3 reads CASSSSGRIETGELFF. CDR3 sequence (DNA): TGTGCCAGCAGCTCTAGCGGGAGGATCGAGACCGGGGAGCTGTTTTTT.

The V and J genes are TRBV7-3 and TRBJ1-3; 7 bases are shared with TRBD1. Germline V CDR1 and CDR2: SGHTA, FQGTGA. V was pared by 5 bases and J by 3 bases, with 4 bases of the junction left unmatched. The CDR3 runs to 14 residues. The CDR3: CASSATGFGNTIYF. CDR3 DNA: TGTGCCAGCAGCGCGACAGGGTTTGGAAACACCATATATTTT.

As to this clone: Since the CDR3 does not end with the conserved phenylalanine or tryptophan, this likely comes from a read error. The V and J genes are TRBV4-1 and TRBJ2-7, with 8 nucleotides matching TRBD1. CDR1 and CDR2 from the germline V gene are MGHRA and YSYEKL. V gave up 0 bases and J gave up 1 base; unmatched junction bases: 2. CDR3 length: 15 amino acids. The CDR3 reads CASSQEGTGSYEQYL. As DNA, the CDR3 is TGCGCCAGCAGCCAAGAAGGGACAGGATCCTACGAGCAGTACCTC.

V and J are TRBV5-5 and TRBJ1-2, with D uncertain. V was trimmed by 0 bases and J by 2 bases, leaving 5 bases between them. Germline lookup yields CDR1 SGHKS and CDR2 YYEKEE (reference sequence). This CDR3 contains 13 residues. The CDR3 region is CASSLGRNYGYTF. CDR3 bases: TGTGCCAGCAGCTTGGGCAGGAACTATGGCTACACCTTC.

This clone was seen just once. The chain joins TRBV19 to TRBJ2-2; D not resolved. Germline CDR1 and CDR2: LNHDA and SQIVND (reference sequence). The germline V and J ends were trimmed by 10 bases and 1 base, with 10 bases remaining between them. CDR3 length: 13 residues. The CDR3 DNA reads TGTGCCACCCGACGGCGGAACACCGGGGAGCTGTTTTTT. Protein sequence: CATRRRNTGELFF. The full variable domain, in which reference TRBV19 and TRBJ2-2 provide the parts outside the CDR3, is DGGITQSPKYLFRKEGQNVTLSCEQNLNHDAMYWYRQDPGQGLRLIYYSQIVNDFQKGDIAEGYSVSREKKESFPLTVTSAQKNPTAFYLCATRRRNTGELFFGEGSRLTVL.

CDR3 amino acids: CASSRRTSGLFDEQFF. The CDR3 DNA reads TGTGCCAGCAGTCGTAGGACTAGCGGTTTATTCGATGAGCAGTTCTTC. The chain links TRBV7-9 to TRBJ2-1; 10 bases fit TRBD2. The CDR3 spans 16 residues. The V and J ends lost 6 bases and 8 bases, in that order; junction bases with no gene match: 13. In germline, CDR1 is SEHNR, CDR2 FQNEAQ (reference sequence).

J is TRBJ1-4 and V is TRBV5-1, with D possibly matching TRBD1 (6 bases). The CDR3 loop spans 16 amino acids. V lost 0 bases, J lost 0 bases, and 9 bases lay in between. The germline V gene has CDR1 SGHRS and CDR2 YFSETQ. The DNA for the CDR3 is TGCGCCAGCAGCTTGGCACAGGGACCAACTAATGAAAAACTGTTTTTT. Translating gives CASSLAQGPTNEKLFF.

V and J are TRBV2 and TRBJ2-3; weak D call: TRBD2 (6 bases). The ends were cut back, 8 bases at V and 0 bases at J, with 15 bases in the middle. The CDR3 runs to 15 residues. The germline V gene has CDR1 SNHLY and CDR2 FYNNEI. CDR3 nucleotide sequence: TGTGCCAGCGGGGATAGGAGGGAGAGCACAGATACGCAGTATTTT. Protein product: CASGDRRESTDTQYF.

This chain connects TRBV7-9 to TRBJ1-2, with 7 bases fitting TRBD1. V shed 5 bases and J 2 bases; nucleotides not matched to a gene: 2. CDR3 length equals 13 residues. The germline V gene has CDR1 SEHNR and CDR2 FQNEAQ (reference sequence). Here the CDR3 DNA reads TGTGCCAGCAGCCGGGGACAGAACTATGGCTACACCTTC. Encoded protein: CASSRGQNYGYTF.

V and J are TRBV18 and TRBJ2-2; D might be TRBD1 (5 bases). Germline lookup yields CDR1 KGHSH and CDR2 LQKENI. With 2 bases removed from V and 8 bases from J, the gap between germline ends came to 18 bases. The CDR3 runs 16 residues. The CDR3 loop reads CASSPSQQGPSGELFF. CDR3 DNA sequence: TGTGCCAGCTCACCATCGCAGCAGGGCCCGTCGGGGGAGCTGTTTTTT.

The chain recombines TRBV15 with TRBJ2-1; perhaps TRBD2 as D (6 bases). Deletions cut 0 bases from V and 1 base from J, with 10 bases between. Germline V gene sequence: CDR1 LNHNV, CDR2 YYDKDF (reference sequence). This CDR3 comprises 16 residues. The CDR3, as DNA: TGTGCCACCAGCAGAGAGGCAGGGAGGTCCTACAATGAGCAGTTCTTC. This gives the protein CATSREAGRSYNEQFF.

The chain joins TRBV2 to TRBJ2-7; D gene unclear. V lost 6 bases, J lost 3 bases, and 9 bases lay in between. The CDR3 runs to 12 residues. The germline gives CDR1 SNHLY, CDR2 FYNNEI. CDR3 DNA sequence: TGTGCCAGCAGGCAGGACCACTACGAGCAGTACTTC. Translation gives CASRQDHYEQYF.

In the case of this clone: The junction differs from germline at one of its ends, possibly a read error. V is TRBV9 and J is TRBJ2-1; D might be TRBD2 (6 bases). CDR1 and CDR2 from the germline V gene are SGDLS and YYNGEE. The CDR3 spans 15 residues. Here the CDR3 reads CASSVWDFPYDEQFF. The DNA for the CDR3 is TGTGCCAGCAGCGTATGGGACTTCCCCTACGATGAGCAGTTCTTC.

This clone was found a few times. This chain connects TRBV7-6 to TRBJ2-2; D is unclear. The V and J ends lost 5 bases and 4 bases respectively, with 5 bases between them. In germline, CDR1 is SGHVS, CDR2 FNYEAQ. CDR3 length equals 12 residues. In DNA, the CDR3 is TGTGCCAGCAGCCCCATCACCGGGGAGCTGTTTTTT. Its protein product is CASSPITGELFF.

This clone was detected once. V is TRBV2 and J is TRBJ1-4; no clear D. V lost 6 bases and J lost 1, with 21 bases in between. Germline CDR1 is SNHLY and CDR2 is FYNNEI. The CDR3 consists of 18 residues. CDR3 coding DNA: TGTGCCAGCAGCCTCTACCTACCCTTAAAGGGAACTAATGAAAAACTGTTTTTT. It yields the protein CASSLYLPLKGTNEKLFF.

J is TRBJ2-1 and V is TRBV5-1; no firm D call. CDR1 is SGHRS, CDR2 YFSETQ, per germline. This CDR3 has 15 residues. The V end lost 0 bases, the J end lost 1 base, and 8 bases lay between the germline ends. The CDR3 nucleotides are TGCGCCAGCAGCTTGGCCCCCAGGTCCTACAATGAGCAGTTCTTC. This encodes CASSLAPRSYNEQFF.

The V and J genes are TRBV4-2 and TRBJ2-2; D not certain. This CDR3 contains 15 residues. The germline V gene encodes CDR1 LGHNA and CDR2 YNFKEQ. Trimming took off 1 base at V and 0 bases at J, with 6 bases between the two ends. The CDR3 sequence is CASSQAPSNTGELFF. Here the CDR3 DNA reads TGTGCCAGCAGCCAAGCACCGTCGAACACCGGGGAGCTGTTTTTT.

This chain links TRBV19 with TRBJ2-7, with a possible D match to TRBD2 (5 bases). This CDR3 has 14 amino acids. Germline CDR1 and CDR2: LNHDA and SQIVND (reference sequence). V was pared by 1 base and J by 7 bases, with 14 bases between. Written as DNA, the CDR3 is TGTGCCAGTAGTATAGGTTTCGGGGTAGGTGAGCAGTACTTC. Its translation: CASSIGFGVGEQYF.

The chain carries TRBV9 and TRBJ2-5, with TRBD1 as a possible D gene (7 bases). CDR1 is SGDLS, CDR2 YYNGEE, per germline. The CDR3 has 15 amino acids. Trimming pared 6 bases from V and 4 bases from J, leaving 19 bases between. The CDR3 DNA follows: TGTGCCAGCACCGGAGGAGGAGGGGGCCTAGAGACCCAGTACTTC. Translated, it gives CASTGGGGGLETQYF.

This clone occurred a few times. The rearrangement links TRBV27 to TRBJ1-4; D may be TRBD1 (6 bases). The V and J ends lost 3 bases and 13 bases respectively, with 18 bases between them. The CDR3 length is 14 residues. Germline lookup yields CDR1 MNHEY and CDR2 SMNVEV (reference sequence). The CDR3: CASSLRGGATGLFF. The CDR3 DNA sequence: TGTGCCAGCAGTTTGCGGGGGGGGGCTACAGGACTGTTTTTT.

The V call is TRBV7-2, the J call TRBJ2-3; 8 bases agree with TRBD2. Looked up from germline, CDR1 is SGHTA and CDR2 is FQGNSA. This CDR3 is 15 amino acids long. The V gene end was trimmed by 11 bases and the J gene end by 5 bases; junction bases not matched to a gene: 15. CDR3 coding DNA: TGTGCCGGGCAAACGGGGGGGCGTTCGGTAGATACGCAGTATTTT. Residues: CAGQTGGRSVDTQYF.

This clone was picked up one time. The chain is built from TRBV19 and TRBJ1-2, with TRBD1 identical over 7 bases. The ends lost 4 bases at V and 5 bases at J; junction bases unmatched: 7. Germline V gives CDR1 LNHDA, CDR2 SQIVND (reference sequence). The CDR3 spans 14 residues. The CDR3 DNA sequence: TGTGCCAGTAGTAGAGGGGGCTCGGTTTATGGCTACACCTTC. It codes for CASSRGGSVYGYTF.

This clone has a handful of counts. The DNA of the CDR3 is TGTGCCAGCAGTGAAACAAGAGGGGGCTCTGGGGCCAACGTCCTGACTTTC. As protein: CASSETRGGSGANVLTF. The V and J genes are TRBV2 and TRBJ2-6, with D tentatively TRBD1 (6 bases). Germline V CDR1 and CDR2: SNHLY, FYNNEI. The CDR3 contains 17 residues. Trimming cost V 2 bases and J 0 bases, with 11 bases left between them.

The DNA of the CDR3 is TGTGCCAGCAGCTTGGGGGGGGCAAGCTACGAGCAGTACTTC. Translated: CASSLGGASYEQYF. The chain recombines TRBV5-8 with TRBJ2-7; D is perhaps TRBD1 or TRBD2 (6 bases each). There are 14 residues in the CDR3. Germline lookup yields CDR1 SGHTS and CDR2 YDEGEE. Trimming shortened V by 0 bases and J by 3 bases, and 10 bases separated the two germline ends.

This sequence joins TRBV10-3 and TRBJ2-7, with a weak D call TRBD2 (6 bases). This CDR3 comprises 14 residues. The V end lost 0 bases, the J end lost 9 bases, and 15 bases lay between the germline ends. Per the germline V gene, CDR1 is ENHRY and CDR2 is SYGVKD. In DNA, the CDR3 is TGTGCCATCAGTGAGTCGTTAGCGGACCCTAGGCAGTACTTC. This encodes CAISESLADPRQYF.

The rearrangement joins TRBV19 to TRBJ2-5; TRBD2 is a possible D gene (7 bases). The CDR3 covers 17 residues. V lost 3 bases and J 4 bases, leaving 21 bases between the germline ends. In germline, CDR1 is LNHDA, CDR2 SQIVND (reference sequence). The CDR3 DNA reads as TGTGCCAGTAGTATTCTTCGGGGGGCTCTTGGAGTAGAGACCCAGTACTTC. Amino acid sequence: CASSILRGALGVETQYF.

V and J are TRBV7-2 and TRBJ2-5; D is uncertain. The germline V gene encodes CDR1 SGHTA and CDR2 FQGNSA. This CDR3 is built from 12 residues. V was trimmed by 5 bases and J by 5 bases, leaving 9 bases between them. The CDR3 here is CASSPLTETQYF. DNA for the CDR3: TGTGCCAGCAGCCCGTTGACGGAGACCCAGTACTTC.

V and J are TRBV6-5 and TRBJ1-2; D is uncertain. V was shortened by 10 bases and J by 0 bases, with 9 bases between the two germline ends. Germline V gene data show CDR1 as MNHEY and CDR2 as SVGAGI. The CDR3 runs to 12 residues. The CDR3 spells CATTASNYGYTF. The CDR3 nucleotides are TGTGCCACCACCGCTTCTAACTATGGCTACACCTTC.

The chain links TRBV27 to TRBJ2-7; 10 bases map to TRBD1. J gave up 4 bases and V 3 bases, and 6 bases lay outside the gene matches. There are 15 residues in the CDR3. Germline V CDR1 and CDR2: MNHEY, SMNVEV (reference sequence). The CDR3 here is CASSFGTGVRYEQYF. CDR3 sequence (DNA): TGTGCCAGCAGTTTCGGGACAGGGGTTAGGTACGAGCAGTACTTC.

This chain connects TRBV2 to TRBJ2-5; maybe TRBD1 (6 bases). The ends were cut back, 6 bases at V and 0 bases at J, with 14 bases in the middle. The CDR3 length is 15 residues. Germline loops: CDR1 SNHLY, CDR2 FYNNEI. In nucleotides, the CDR3 is TGTGCCAGCAGCGTAACAGGGAGCTACCAAGAGACCCAGTACTTC. It encodes CASSVTGSYQETQYF.